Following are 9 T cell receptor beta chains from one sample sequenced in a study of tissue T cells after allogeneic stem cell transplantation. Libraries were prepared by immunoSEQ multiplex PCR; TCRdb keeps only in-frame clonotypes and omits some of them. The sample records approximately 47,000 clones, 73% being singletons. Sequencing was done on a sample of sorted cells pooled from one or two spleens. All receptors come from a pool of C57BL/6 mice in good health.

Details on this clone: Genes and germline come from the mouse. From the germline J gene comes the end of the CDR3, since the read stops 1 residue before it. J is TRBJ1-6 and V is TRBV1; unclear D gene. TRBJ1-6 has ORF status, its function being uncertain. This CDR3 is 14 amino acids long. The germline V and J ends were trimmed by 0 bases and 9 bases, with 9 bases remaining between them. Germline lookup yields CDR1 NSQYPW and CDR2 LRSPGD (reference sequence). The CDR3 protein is CTCSADLGGSPLYF. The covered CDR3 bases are TGCACCTGCAGTGCAGATTTGGGCGGTTCGCCCCTCTAC.

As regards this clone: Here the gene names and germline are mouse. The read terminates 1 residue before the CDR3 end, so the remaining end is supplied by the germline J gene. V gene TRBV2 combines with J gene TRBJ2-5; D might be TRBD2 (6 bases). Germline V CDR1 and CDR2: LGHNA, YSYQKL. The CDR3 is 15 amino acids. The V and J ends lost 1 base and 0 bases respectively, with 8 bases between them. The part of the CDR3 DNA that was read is TGTGCCAGCAGCCAAGTTGGGGGTAACCAAGACACCCAGTAC. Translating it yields CASSQVGGNQDTQY. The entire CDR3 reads CASSQVGGNQDTQYF.

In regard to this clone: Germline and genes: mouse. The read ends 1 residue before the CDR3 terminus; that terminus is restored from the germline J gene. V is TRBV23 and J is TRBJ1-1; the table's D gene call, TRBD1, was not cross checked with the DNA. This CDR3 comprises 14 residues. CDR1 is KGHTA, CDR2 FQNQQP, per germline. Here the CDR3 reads CSSSQGTTNTEVFF. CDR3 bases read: TGCTCCAGCAGTCAAGGGACAACAAACACAGAAGTCTTC.

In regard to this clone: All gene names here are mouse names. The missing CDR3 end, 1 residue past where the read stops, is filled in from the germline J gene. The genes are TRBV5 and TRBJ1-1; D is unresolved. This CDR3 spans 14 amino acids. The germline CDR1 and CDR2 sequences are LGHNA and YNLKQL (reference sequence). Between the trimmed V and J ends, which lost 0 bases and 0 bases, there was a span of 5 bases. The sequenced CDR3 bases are TGTGCCAGCAGCCAAGAGGGCCCAAACACAGAAGTCTTC. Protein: CASSQEGPNTEVF. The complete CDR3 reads CASSQEGPNTEVFF.

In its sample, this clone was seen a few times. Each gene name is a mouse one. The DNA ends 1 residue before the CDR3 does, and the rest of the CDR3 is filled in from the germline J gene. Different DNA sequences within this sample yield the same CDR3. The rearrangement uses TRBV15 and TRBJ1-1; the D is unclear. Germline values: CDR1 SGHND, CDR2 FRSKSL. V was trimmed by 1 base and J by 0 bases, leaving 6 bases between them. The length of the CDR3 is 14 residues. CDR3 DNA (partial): TGTGCCAGCAGTTTAGAAGGTGCAAACACAGAAGTCTTC. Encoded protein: CASSLEGANTEVF. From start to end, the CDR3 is CASSLEGANTEVFF.

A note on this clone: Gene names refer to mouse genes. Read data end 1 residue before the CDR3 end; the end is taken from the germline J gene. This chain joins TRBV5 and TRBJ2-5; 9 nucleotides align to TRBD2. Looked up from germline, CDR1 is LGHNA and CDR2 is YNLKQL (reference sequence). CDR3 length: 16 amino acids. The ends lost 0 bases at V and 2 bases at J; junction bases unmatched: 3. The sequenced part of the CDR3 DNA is TGTGCCAGCAGCCAAGACCCTGGGGGGGTCCAAGACACCCAGTAC. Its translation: CASSQDPGGVQDTQY. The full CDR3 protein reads CASSQDPGGVQDTQYF.

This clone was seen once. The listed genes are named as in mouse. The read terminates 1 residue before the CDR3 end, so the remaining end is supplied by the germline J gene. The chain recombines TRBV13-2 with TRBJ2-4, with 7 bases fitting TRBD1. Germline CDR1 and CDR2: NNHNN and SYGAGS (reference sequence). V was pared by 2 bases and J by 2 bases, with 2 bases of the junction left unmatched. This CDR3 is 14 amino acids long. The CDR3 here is CASGETGYQNTLYF. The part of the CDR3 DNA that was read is TGTGCCAGCGGTGAGACAGGGTATCAAAACACCTTGTAC.

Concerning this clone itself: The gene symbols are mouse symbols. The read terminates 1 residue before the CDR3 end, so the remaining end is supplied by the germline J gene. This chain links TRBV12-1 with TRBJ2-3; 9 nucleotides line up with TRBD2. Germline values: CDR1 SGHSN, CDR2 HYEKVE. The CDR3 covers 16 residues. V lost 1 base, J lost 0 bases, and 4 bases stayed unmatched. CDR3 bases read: TGTGCCAGCTCTCTGGCCGACTGGGGGAGTGCAGAAACGCTGTAT. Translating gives CASSLADWGSAETLY. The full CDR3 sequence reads CASSLADWGSAETLYF.

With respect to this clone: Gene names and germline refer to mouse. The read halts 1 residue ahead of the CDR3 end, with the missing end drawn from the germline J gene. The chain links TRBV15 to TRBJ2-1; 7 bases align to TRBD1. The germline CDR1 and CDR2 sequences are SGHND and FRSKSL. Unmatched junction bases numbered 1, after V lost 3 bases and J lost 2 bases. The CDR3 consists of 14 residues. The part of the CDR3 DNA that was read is TGTGCCAGCAGTTTCCAGGGGGACTATGCTGAGCAGTTC. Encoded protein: CASSFQGDYAEQF. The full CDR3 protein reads CASSFQGDYAEQFF.